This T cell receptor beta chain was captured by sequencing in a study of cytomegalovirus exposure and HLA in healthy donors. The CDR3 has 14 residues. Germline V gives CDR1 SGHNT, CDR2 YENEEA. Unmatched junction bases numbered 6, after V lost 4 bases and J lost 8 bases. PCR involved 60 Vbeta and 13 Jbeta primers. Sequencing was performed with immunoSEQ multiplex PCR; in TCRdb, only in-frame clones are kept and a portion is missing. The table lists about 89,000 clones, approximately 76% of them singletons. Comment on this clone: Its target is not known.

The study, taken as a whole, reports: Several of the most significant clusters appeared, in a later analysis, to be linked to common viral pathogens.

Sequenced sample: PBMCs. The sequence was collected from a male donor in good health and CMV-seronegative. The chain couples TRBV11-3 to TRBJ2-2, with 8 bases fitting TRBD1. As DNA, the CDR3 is TGTGCCAGCAGCTATGACAGGGGACAGGGGGAGCTGTTTTTT. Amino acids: CASSYDRGQGELFF. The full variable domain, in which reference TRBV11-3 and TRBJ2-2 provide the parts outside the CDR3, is EAGVVQSPRYKIIEKKQPVAFWCNPISGHNTLYWYLQNLGQGPELLIRYENEEAVDDSQLPKDRFSAERLKGVDSTLKIQPAELGDSAVYLCASSYDRGQGELFFGEGSRLTVL.